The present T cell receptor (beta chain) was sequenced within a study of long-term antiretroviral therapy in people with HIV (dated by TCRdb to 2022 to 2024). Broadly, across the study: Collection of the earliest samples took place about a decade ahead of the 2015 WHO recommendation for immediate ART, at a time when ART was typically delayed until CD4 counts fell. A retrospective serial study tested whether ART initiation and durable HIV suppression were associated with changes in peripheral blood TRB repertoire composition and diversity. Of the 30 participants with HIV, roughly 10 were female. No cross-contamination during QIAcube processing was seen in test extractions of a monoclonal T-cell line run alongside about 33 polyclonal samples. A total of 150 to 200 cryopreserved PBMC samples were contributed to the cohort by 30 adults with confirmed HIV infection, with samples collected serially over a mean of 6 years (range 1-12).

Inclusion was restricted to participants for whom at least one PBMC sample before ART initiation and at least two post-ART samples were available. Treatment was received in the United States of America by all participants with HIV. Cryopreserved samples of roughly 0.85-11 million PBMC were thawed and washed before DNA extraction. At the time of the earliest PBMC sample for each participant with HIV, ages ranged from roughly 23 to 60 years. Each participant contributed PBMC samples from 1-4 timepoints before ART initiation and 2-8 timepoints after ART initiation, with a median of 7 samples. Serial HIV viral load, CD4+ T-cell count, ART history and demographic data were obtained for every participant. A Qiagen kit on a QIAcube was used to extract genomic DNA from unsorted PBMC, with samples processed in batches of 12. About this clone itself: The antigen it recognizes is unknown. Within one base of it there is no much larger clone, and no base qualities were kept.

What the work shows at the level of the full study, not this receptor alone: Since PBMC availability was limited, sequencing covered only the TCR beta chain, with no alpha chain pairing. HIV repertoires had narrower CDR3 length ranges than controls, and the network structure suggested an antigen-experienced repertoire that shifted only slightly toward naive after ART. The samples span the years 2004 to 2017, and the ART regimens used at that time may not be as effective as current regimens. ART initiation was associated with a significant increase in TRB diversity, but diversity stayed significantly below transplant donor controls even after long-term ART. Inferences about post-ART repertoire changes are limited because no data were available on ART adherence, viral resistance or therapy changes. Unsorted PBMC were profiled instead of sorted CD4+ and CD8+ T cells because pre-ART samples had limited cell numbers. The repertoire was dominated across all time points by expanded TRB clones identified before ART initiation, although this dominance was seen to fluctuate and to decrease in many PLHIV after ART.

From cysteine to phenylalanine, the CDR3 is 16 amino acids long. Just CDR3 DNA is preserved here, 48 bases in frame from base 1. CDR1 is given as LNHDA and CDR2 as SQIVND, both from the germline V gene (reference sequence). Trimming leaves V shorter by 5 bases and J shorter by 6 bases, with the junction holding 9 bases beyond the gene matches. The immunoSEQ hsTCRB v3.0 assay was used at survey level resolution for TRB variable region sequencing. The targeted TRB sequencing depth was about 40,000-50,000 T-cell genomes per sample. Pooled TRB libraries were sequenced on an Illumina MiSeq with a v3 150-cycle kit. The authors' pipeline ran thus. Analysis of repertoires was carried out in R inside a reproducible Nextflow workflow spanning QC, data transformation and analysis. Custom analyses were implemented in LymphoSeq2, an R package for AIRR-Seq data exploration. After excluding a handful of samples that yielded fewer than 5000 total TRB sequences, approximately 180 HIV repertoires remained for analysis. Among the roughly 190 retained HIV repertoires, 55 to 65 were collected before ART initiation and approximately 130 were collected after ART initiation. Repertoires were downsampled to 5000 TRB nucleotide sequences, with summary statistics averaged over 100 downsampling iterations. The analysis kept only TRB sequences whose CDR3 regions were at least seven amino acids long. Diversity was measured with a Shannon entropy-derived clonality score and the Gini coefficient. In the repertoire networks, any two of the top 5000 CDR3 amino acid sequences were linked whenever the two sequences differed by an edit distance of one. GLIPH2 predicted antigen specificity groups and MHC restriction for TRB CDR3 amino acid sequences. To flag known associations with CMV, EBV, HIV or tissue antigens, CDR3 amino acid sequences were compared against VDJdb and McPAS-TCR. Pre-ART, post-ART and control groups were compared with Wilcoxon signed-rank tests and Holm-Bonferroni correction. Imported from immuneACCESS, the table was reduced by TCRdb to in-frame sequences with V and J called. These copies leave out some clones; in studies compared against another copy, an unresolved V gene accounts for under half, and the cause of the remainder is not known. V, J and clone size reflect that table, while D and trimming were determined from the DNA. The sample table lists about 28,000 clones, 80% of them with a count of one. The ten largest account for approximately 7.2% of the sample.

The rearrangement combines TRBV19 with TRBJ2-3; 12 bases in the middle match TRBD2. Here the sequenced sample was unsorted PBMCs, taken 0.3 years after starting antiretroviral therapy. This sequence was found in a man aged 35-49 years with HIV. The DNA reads TGTGCCAGTAGTGATCCCCTAGCGGGAGGGAGTGATACGCAGTATTTT. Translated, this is CASSDPLAGGSDTQYF.